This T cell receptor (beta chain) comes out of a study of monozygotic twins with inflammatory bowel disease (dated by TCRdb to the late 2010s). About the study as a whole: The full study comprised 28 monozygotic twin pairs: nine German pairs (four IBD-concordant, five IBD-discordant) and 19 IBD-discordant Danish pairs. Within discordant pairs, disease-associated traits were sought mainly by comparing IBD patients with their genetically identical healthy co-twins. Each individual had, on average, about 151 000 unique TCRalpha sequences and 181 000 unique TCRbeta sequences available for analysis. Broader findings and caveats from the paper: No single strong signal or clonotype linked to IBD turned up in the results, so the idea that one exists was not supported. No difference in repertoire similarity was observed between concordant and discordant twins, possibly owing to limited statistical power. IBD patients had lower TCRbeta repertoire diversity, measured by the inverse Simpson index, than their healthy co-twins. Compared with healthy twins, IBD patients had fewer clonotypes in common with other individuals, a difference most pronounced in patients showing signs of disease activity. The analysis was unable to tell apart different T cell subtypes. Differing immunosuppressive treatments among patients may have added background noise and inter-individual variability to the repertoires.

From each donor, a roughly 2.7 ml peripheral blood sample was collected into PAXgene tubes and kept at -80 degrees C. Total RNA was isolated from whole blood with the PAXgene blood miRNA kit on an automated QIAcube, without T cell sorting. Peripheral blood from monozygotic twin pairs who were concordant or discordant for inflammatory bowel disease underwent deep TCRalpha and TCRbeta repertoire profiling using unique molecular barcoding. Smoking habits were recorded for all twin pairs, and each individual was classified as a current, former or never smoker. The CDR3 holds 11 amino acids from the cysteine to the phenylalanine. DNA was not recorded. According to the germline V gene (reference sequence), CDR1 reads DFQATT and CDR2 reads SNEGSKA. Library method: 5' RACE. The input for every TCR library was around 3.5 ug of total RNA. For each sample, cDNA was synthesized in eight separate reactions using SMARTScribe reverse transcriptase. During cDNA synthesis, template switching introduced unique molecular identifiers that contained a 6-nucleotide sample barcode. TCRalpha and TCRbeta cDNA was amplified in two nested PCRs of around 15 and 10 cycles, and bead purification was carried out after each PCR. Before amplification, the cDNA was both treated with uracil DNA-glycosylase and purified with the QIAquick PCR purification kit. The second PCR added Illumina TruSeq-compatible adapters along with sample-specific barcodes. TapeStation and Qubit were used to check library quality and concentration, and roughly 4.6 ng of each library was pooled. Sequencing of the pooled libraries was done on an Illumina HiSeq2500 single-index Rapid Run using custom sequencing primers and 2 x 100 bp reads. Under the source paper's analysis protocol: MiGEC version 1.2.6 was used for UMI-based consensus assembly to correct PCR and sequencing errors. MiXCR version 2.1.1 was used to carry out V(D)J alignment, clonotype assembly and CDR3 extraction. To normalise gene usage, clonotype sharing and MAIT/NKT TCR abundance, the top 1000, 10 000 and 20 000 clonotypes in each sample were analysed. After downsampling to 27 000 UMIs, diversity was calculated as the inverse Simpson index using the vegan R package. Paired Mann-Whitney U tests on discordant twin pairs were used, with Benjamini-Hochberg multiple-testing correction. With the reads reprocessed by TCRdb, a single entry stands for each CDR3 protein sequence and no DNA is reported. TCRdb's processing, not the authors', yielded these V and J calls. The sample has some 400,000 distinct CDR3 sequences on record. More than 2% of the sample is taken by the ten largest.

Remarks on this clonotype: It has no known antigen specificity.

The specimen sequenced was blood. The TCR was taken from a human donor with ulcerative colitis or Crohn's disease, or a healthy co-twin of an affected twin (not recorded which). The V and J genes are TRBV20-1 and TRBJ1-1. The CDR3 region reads CSALKGIGAFF.